This entry is about one T cell receptor (beta chain). The data are from a study of blood T cell repertoires in COVID-19. The CDR3 length is 13 residues. V shed 0 bases and J shed 5 bases, with 5 bases lying between them. Per the germline V gene, CDR1 is LGHNA and CDR2 is YSLEER. The assay was immunoSEQ multiplex PCR, and TCRdb's table has in-frame clones only and misses some. The profile shows 350,000 or so clones, roughly 90% of them singletons. The V and J genes are TRBV4-3 and TRBJ2-1; D gene uncertain. The receptor comes from a woman in her thirties who had recovered from COVID-19. Sequencing used PBMCs or T cells enriched from blood (not recorded which). CDR3 loop: CASSQENNNEQFF. The CDR3, as DNA: TGCGCCAGCAGCCAAGAGAACAACAATGAGCAGTTCTTC.